One T cell receptor (beta chain) is described in this entry. The record originates from a study of beta chain features in type 1 diabetes. Sequenced material consisted of expressed TCRB transcripts (all of the isolated RNA was reverse transcribed). Only in-frame clones appear in the TCRdb table, and some are missing; sequencing was by immunoSEQ multiplex PCR. This table holds almost 350,000 clones, 15% to 20% found once. The V segment lost 7 bases and the J segment 3 bases; nucleotides outside the gene matches: 11. Germline V lookup: CDR1 SGHRS, CDR2 YFSETQ. The CDR3 has 16 amino acids. The rearrangement joins TRBV5-1 to TRBJ2-1, with 9 bases lining up with TRBD1. This TCR came from a woman younger than 30 in good health. The sequenced material came from naive CD4+ T cells from blood. The chain's CDR3 is CASRPGLTGGYNEQFF. The CDR3 coding sequence is TGCGCCAGCCGTCCCGGCTTGACAGGGGGCTACAATGAGCAGTTCTTC.